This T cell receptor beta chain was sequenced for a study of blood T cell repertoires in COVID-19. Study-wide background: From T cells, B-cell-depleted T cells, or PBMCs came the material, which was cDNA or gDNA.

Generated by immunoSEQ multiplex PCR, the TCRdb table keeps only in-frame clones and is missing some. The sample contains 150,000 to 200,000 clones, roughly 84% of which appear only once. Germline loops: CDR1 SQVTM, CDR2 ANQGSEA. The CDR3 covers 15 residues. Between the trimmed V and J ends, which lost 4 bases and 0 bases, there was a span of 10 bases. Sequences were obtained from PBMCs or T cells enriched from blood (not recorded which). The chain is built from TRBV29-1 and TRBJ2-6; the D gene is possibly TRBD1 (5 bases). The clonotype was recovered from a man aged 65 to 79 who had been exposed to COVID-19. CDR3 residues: CSVALDSSGANVLTF. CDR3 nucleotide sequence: TGCAGCGTTGCTTTAGACAGCTCTGGGGCCAACGTCCTGACTTTC.